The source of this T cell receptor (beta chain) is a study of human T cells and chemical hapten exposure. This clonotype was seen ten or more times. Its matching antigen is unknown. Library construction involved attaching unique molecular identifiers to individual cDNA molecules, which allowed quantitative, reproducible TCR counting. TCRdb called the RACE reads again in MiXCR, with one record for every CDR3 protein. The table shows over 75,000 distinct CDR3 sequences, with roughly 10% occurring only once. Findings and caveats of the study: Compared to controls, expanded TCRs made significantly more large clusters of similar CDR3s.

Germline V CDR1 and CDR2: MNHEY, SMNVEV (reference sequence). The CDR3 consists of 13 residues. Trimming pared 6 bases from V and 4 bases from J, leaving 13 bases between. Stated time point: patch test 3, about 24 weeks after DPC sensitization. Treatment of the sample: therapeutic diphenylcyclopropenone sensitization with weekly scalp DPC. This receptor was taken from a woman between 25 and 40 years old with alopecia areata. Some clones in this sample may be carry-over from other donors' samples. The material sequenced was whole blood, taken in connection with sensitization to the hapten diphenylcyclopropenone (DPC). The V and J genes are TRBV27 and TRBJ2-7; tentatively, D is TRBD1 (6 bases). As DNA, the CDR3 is TGTGCCAGCAGAGAACAGGGCGGTTACGAGCAGTACTTC. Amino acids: CASREQGGYEQYF.